These 29 T cell receptor beta chains share one sample of origin, sequenced in a study of identical twins' blood T cells. TCRdb used MiXCR to reprocess the 5' RACE reads, holding one entry per CDR3 protein. The table includes hundreds of thousands of distinct CDR3 sequences, roughly 28% detected once. Sequencing input: PBMCs. The receptors here all came from a woman aged 18-49 years in good health.

This sequence joins TRBV5-1 and TRBJ1-1; D remains unclear. The CDR3 is 15 residues long. V lost 4 bases to trimming and J lost 7 bases, with 20 bases between them. Germline lookup yields CDR1 SGHRS and CDR2 YFSETQ. In nucleotides, the CDR3 is TGCGCCAGCAGCCCCGAAGTGAATATTGGCATTGAAGCTTTCTTT. Translating gives CASSPEVNIGIEAFF.

This clonotype has just a few counts. The genes are TRBV29-1 and TRBJ1-1; no reliable D call. The V gene lost 6 bases and the J gene lost 7 bases, with 9 bases spanning the gap. Per germline, CDR1 SQVTM and CDR2 ANQGSEA. This CDR3 comprises 10 residues. The CDR3 region has the DNA TGCAGCGTATATTTCTATGAAGCTTTCTTT. Amino acids: CSVYFYEAFF. Full variable domain (rest looked up from reference TRBV29-1 and TRBJ1-1): SAVISQKPSRDICQRGTSLTIQCQVDSQVTMMFWYRQQPGQSLTLIATANQGSEATYESGFVIDKFPISRPNLTFSTLTVSNMSPEDSSIYLCSVYFYEAFFGQGTRLTVV.

This chain links TRBV7-2 with TRBJ1-4, with TRBD1 as a possible D gene (5 bases). Germline values: CDR1 SGHTA, CDR2 FQGNSA. Trimming cost V 5 bases and J 8 bases, with 15 bases left between them. The CDR3 is 14 amino acids. The CDR3: CASSRMGGEEKLFF. The CDR3 DNA reads TGTGCCAGCAGCCGCATGGGGGGGGAAGAAAAACTGTTTTTT.

The genes are TRBV14 and TRBJ1-1, with unresolved D. Looked up from germline, CDR1 is SGHDN and CDR2 is FVKESK. The V end was cut by 0 bases, the J end by 10 bases, with 15 bases between. The CDR3 is 14 amino acids. The CDR3 is CASSQDRSFRGAFF. In DNA, the CDR3 is TGTGCCAGCAGCCAAGATAGAAGTTTTCGCGGAGCTTTCTTT.

This clonotype was recorded many times. CDR3: CASSALGGATGELFF. In DNA, the CDR3 is TGTGCCAGCAGTGCCCTCGGGGGGGCAACCGGGGAGCTGTTTTTT. V usage is TRBV2 and J usage is TRBJ2-2, with 8 bases matching TRBD2. The J segment lost 5 bases and the V segment lost 4 bases, leaving 6 bases of the junction unmatched. The germline gives CDR1 SNHLY, CDR2 FYNNEI. This CDR3 contains 15 residues.

The rearrangement uses TRBV12-3 or TRBV12-4 and TRBJ1-2; D uncertain. This CDR3 has 14 amino acids. V lost 3 bases and J lost 7, with 15 bases in between. As DNA, the CDR3 is TGTGCCAGCAGTTTGTATGCAAAAGTTATTGGCTACACCTTC. It encodes CASSLYAKVIGYTF.

The J gene is TRBJ1-1, the V gene TRBV6-1, with D tentatively TRBD1 (5 bases). Germline V gene lookup returns CDR1 MNHNS and CDR2 SASEGT. CDR3 length: 14 amino acids. V was trimmed by 3 bases and J by 0 bases, leaving 8 bases between them. DNA for the CDR3: TGTGCCAGCAGTGATGGCAGGGTGAACACTGAAGCTTTCTTT. Translation: CASSDGRVNTEAFF.

The rearrangement links TRBV5-1 to TRBJ2-1, with D uncertain. V was shortened by 7 bases and J by 0 bases, with 14 bases between the two germline ends. The CDR3 runs 15 residues. Germline loops: CDR1 SGHRS, CDR2 YFSETQ. The CDR3 DNA sequence: TGCGCCAGCGGGATGGACCCAGGCTCCTACAATGAGCAGTTCTTC. It is translated as CASGMDPGSYNEQFF.

The V call is TRBV10-3, the J call TRBJ1-6; a weak D match, TRBD1 (5 bases). The CDR3 loop spans 15 amino acids. Trimming took 4 bases from V and 8 from J, leaving 15 bases between them. The germline gives CDR1 ENHRY, CDR2 SYGVKD. CDR3 sequence: CAISGGPSEHSPLHF. CDR3 nucleotides: TGTGCCATCAGTGGGGGCCCTTCTGAGCATTCACCCCTCCACTTT.

This rearrangement joins TRBV7-9 to TRBJ2-3; the match to TRBD1 covers 9 bases. Germline values: CDR1 SEHNR, CDR2 FQNEAQ (reference sequence). The CDR3 length is 19 residues. V dropped 6 bases and J dropped 2; count of bases not matched to a gene: 18. The CDR3 region is CASSSQPGQGIHYTDTQYF. DNA for the CDR3: TGTGCCAGCAGTTCCCAACCGGGACAGGGTATCCATTACACAGATACGCAGTATTTT.

This sequence joins TRBV7-8 and TRBJ2-2; possibly TRBD2 for D (5 bases). The CDR3 consists of 16 residues. V was trimmed by 3 bases and J by 4 bases, leaving 15 bases between them. Germline assignment: CDR1 SGHVS and CDR2 FQNEAQ. The CDR3 spells CASSLRIAFSTGELFF. In nucleotides, the CDR3 is TGTGCCAGCAGCTTGCGAATAGCGTTCTCCACCGGGGAGCTGTTTTTT.

The chain recombines TRBV29-1 with TRBJ1-1; 9 positions match TRBD1. Unmatched junction bases numbered 12, after V lost 4 bases and J lost 0 bases. Germline CDR1 and CDR2: SQVTM and ANQGSEA. The CDR3 loop spans 17 amino acids. The CDR3 DNA sequence: TGCAGCGTTGCAGGTCCTCCTGGGACAGGGTTGAACACTGAAGCTTTCTTT. Translation: CSVAGPPGTGLNTEAFF. Full variable domain (rest looked up from reference TRBV29-1 and TRBJ1-1): SAVISQKPSRDICQRGTSLTIQCQVDSQVTMMFWYRQQPGQSLTLIATANQGSEATYESGFVIDKFPISRPNLTFSTLTVSNMSPEDSSIYLCSVAGPPGTGLNTEAFFGQGTRLTVV.

DNA for the CDR3: TGCAGTGCTCCCATGCCTCGGGTAGGGAACGAGCAGTACTTC. This encodes CSAPMPRVGNEQYF. The rearrangement links TRBV20-1 to TRBJ2-7; D remains ambiguous. Germline V gene lookup returns CDR1 DFQATT and CDR2 SNEGSKA (reference sequence). This CDR3 contains 14 residues. Between the trimmed V and J ends, which lost 5 bases and 5 bases, there was a span of 19 bases.

This clonotype was picked up a small number of times. The chain couples TRBV20-1 to TRBJ1-2; tentative D call: TRBD1 (6 bases). The CDR3 runs to 13 residues. V lost 0 bases and J lost 7, with 12 bases in between. Germline V gene sequence: CDR1 DFQATT, CDR2 SNEGSKA (reference sequence). CDR3 in DNA: TGCAGTGCTAGAGAAACAGGGAGCCGTGGCTACACCTTC. Translating it yields CSARETGSRGYTF.

This clonotype occurred a few times. The chain recombines TRBV9 with TRBJ2-7; D ambiguous. CDR1 is SGDLS and CDR2 is YYNGEE in the germline V gene. The CDR3 is 13 amino acids. V shed 0 bases and J shed 0 bases, with 4 bases lying between them. For the CDR3, the DNA is TGTGCCAGCAGCGTAGGTAGCTCCTACGAGCAGTACTTC. Translation gives CASSVGSSYEQYF.

A note on this clonotype: The junction and the germline gene differ at one end; a read error may be behind it. The genes are TRBV9 and TRBJ2-3; D not resolved. CDR1 SGDLS and CDR2 YYNGEE come from the germline V gene. The CDR3 consists of 13 residues. CDR3 sequence: CASSYGDTDTHYF. The CDR3 DNA follows: TGTGCCAGCAGCTACGGTGACACAGATACGCATTATTTT.

The CDR3 is CASSYSSVSNEQFF. In DNA form, the CDR3 reads TGTGCCAGCAGTTATTCTAGTGTGTCTAATGAGCAGTTCTTC. The gene calls are TRBV12-3 or TRBV12-4 and TRBJ2-1; D is unclear. This CDR3 has 14 residues. V lost 4 bases and J 7 bases, leaving 14 bases between the germline ends.

This clonotype was recorded once. V usage is TRBV6-2 or TRBV6-3 and J usage is TRBJ2-7; no clear D gene. The CDR3 contains 14 residues. The V and J ends lost 5 bases and 2 bases respectively, with 13 bases between them. Germline assignment: CDR1 MNHEY and CDR2 SVGEGT. CDR3 bases: TGTGCCAGCAGTCCTGGCGAGCGTCCCTACGAGCAGTACTTC. Translating it yields CASSPGERPYEQYF.

This clonotype was detected a few times. The V and J genes are TRBV20-1 and TRBJ1-2; D may be TRBD1 (5 bases). Per germline, CDR1 DFQATT and CDR2 SNEGSKA (reference sequence). This CDR3 contains 11 residues. V was cut by 5 bases and J by 6 bases, with 10 bases left in between. CDR3 coding DNA: TGCAGTGCTTACGACAGAGATGGCTACACCTTC. The encoded protein is CSAYDRDGYTF.

This clonotype was observed once. The V gene is TRBV2, the J gene TRBJ2-3; TRBD2 is a possible D gene (6 bases). The V gene lost 1 base and the J gene lost 3 bases, with 8 bases spanning the gap. This CDR3 has 14 amino acids. CDR1 is SNHLY and CDR2 is FYNNEI in the germline V gene. CDR3: CASSEGGGTDTQYF. CDR3 coding DNA: TGTGCCAGCAGTGAAGGAGGAGGGACAGATACGCAGTATTTT. Full variable domain (missing parts from reference TRBV2 and TRBJ2-3): EPEVTQTPSHQVTQMGQEVILRCVPISNHLYFYWYRQILGQKVEFLVSFYNNEISEKSEIFDDQFSVERPDGSNFTLKIRSTKLEDSAMYFCASSEGGGTDTQYFGPGTRLTVL.

This clonotype showed up many times. J is TRBJ2-1 and V is TRBV2; D is undetermined. The CDR3 is made up of 14 amino acids. Germline CDR1 SNHLY, CDR2 FYNNEI. V was pared by 7 bases and J by 1 base, with 11 bases between. CDR3 nucleotide sequence: TGTGCCAGCACTGGAGCCTCTTCCTACAATGAGCAGTTCTTC. It codes for CASTGASSYNEQFF. Full variable domain (remainder filled in from reference TRBV2 and TRBJ2-1): EPEVTQTPSHQVTQMGQEVILRCVPISNHLYFYWYRQILGQKVEFLVSFYNNEISEKSEIFDDQFSVERPDGSNFTLKIRSTKLEDSAMYFCASTGASSYNEQFFGPGTRLTVL.

As concerns this clonotype: A much larger clone lies a single base off, so this may be a read error. J is TRBJ1-3 and V is TRBV20-1; no firm D call. The V gene lost 2 bases and the J gene lost 3 bases, with 14 bases spanning the gap. CDR1 DFQATT and CDR2 SNEGSKA come from the germline V gene (reference sequence). The CDR3 runs 15 residues. CDR3 coding DNA: TGCAGTGCTAGACCACGTGGGCGGTTTGGAAACACCATATATTTT. Protein product: CSARPRGRFGNTIYF.

This clonotype was picked up many times. The J gene is TRBJ1-1, the V gene TRBV29-1, with D possibly being TRBD1 (6 bases). The CDR3 is 12 amino acids. V was shortened by 4 bases and J by 4 bases, with 10 bases between the two germline ends. Germline V gene lookup returns CDR1 SQVTM and CDR2 ANQGSEA. In DNA, the CDR3 is TGCAGCGTTGTAATAGGGGGCACTGAAGCTTTCTTT. Protein: CSVVIGGTEAFF.

This clonotype was detected only a few times. The chain is built from TRBV29-1 and TRBJ1-1, with D perhaps matching TRBD1 (6 bases). Trimming pared 5 bases from V and 4 bases from J, leaving 20 bases between. Germline lookup yields CDR1 SQVTM and CDR2 ANQGSEA. This CDR3 is 15 amino acids long. DNA for the CDR3: TGCAGCGTTTGGGGGATAGGGGGGGCAGGCACTGAAGCTTTCTTT. Amino acid sequence: CSVWGIGGAGTEAFF.

This clonotype was detected a few times. This chain links TRBV3-1 with TRBJ1-1; D is unclear. The germline V gene encodes CDR1 LGHDT and CDR2 YNNKEL (reference sequence). Trimming pared 1 base from V and 2 bases from J, leaving 11 bases between. The CDR3 totals 15 residues. The CDR3 sequence is CASSQVQVGNTEAFF. CDR3 coding DNA: TGTGCCAGCAGCCAAGTGCAAGTGGGTAACACTGAAGCTTTCTTT.

The sample holds many counts of this clonotype. The V and J genes are TRBV29-1 and TRBJ1-2; D unresolved. The germline V gene encodes CDR1 SQVTM and CDR2 ANQGSEA. The V end was cut by 2 bases, the J end by 4 bases, with 11 bases between. This CDR3 comprises 13 residues. In DNA form, the CDR3 reads TGCAGCGTTGAACTGGTTCAGTCCTATGGCTACACCTTC. It yields the protein CSVELVQSYGYTF.

Turning to this clonotype: An end of the junction differs from the germline gene, which may be a read error. This chain uses TRBV7-9 with TRBJ2-4; maybe TRBD2 (6 bases). The CDR3 is 17 residues long. Germline V CDR1 and CDR2: SEHNR, FQNEAQ (reference sequence). CDR3 sequence reads: CASSLEGGSGTKNVQYF. The CDR3 DNA reads TGTGCCAGCAGCTTAGAAGGAGGGAGTGGGACCAAAAACGTTCAGTACTTC.

J is TRBJ2-1 and V is TRBV9; 7 bases agree with TRBD2. Trimming took 1 base from V and 0 from J; bases not matched to a gene: 4. The CDR3 consists of 16 residues. The germline V gene has CDR1 SGDLS and CDR2 YYNGEE. The DNA for the CDR3 is TGTGCCAGCAGCGTATTAGAGCGGGGCTCCTACAATGAGCAGTTCTTC. It translates to CASSVLERGSYNEQFF.

This clonotype was seen many times. The chain links TRBV20-1 to TRBJ1-2; TRBD1 aligns across 8 bases. The CDR3 length is 13 residues. Trimming cost V 4 bases and J 4 bases; bases outside gene matches: 5. Germline CDR1 DFQATT, CDR2 SNEGSKA (reference sequence). CDR3 in DNA: TGCAGTGCTACACCAGGGGGCAGCTATGGCTACACCTTC. Translation: CSATPGGSYGYTF.